This TCR beta chain was observed in a study of T cells after yellow fever vaccination. For this clonotype: A much larger clone lies a single base off, so this may be a read error.

Germline-derived CDR1 and CDR2 are LGHNA and YSLEER. CDR3 length: 16 amino acids. The V gene end was trimmed by 3 bases and the J gene end by 5 bases; junction bases not matched to a gene: 9. TCRdb passed the 5' RACE reads through MiXCR, listing each CDR3 protein once. The table shows about 260,000 distinct CDR3 sequences, with more than 3.5% occurring only once. The source material was PBMCs, sampled 15 days after the yellow fever booster vaccination. V and J are TRBV4-3 and TRBJ2-5; 10 positions agree with TRBD2. The receptor comes from a man younger than 35 who received the YFV17D yellow fever vaccine. The CDR3 spells CASSHEERGGTETQYF. CDR3 coding DNA: TGCGCCAGCAGCCATGAGGAGCGGGGGGGTACGGAGACCCAGTACTTC.